A selection of T cell receptor beta chains follows, all from one sample in a study of T cell responses to AZD1222 COVID-19 vaccine. Using immunoSEQ multiplex PCR, the repertoire was profiled, and TCRdb retains in-frame clones only, with some absent. The data hold some 160,000 clones, with roughly 90% observed a single time. Specimen: peripheral blood, collected on day 0 of AZD1222 vaccination. The receptor set was obtained from an adult in good health. Each CDR3 is given with its conserved first and last residue. The order of the fields is V gene, J gene, clone size, D gene, CDR3 protein, CDR3 DNA. D genes are given only for firm matches. The size of a clone is reported for some rows only, either as once, few or many, or as a class for expanded clones.

V: TRBV7-9
J: TRBJ2-5
size: .
D: .
CDR3: CASSFSQETQYF
DNA: TGTGCCAGCAGCTTTAGCCAAGAGACCCAGTACTTC

V: TRBV5-1
J: TRBJ1-3
size: .
D: .
CDR3: CASSPDTYSGNTIYF
DNA: TGCGCCAGCAGCCCGGACACATACTCTGGAAACACCATATATTTT

V: TRBV11-3
J: TRBJ1-1
size: .
D: .
CDR3: CASSYGGGTEAFF
DNA: TGTGCCAGCAGCTACGGGGGAGGCACTGAAGCTTTCTTT

V: TRBV9
J: TRBJ1-1
size: .
D: .
CDR3: CASSVSVFDTEAFF
DNA: TGTGCCAGCAGCGTATCGGTTTTTGACACTGAAGCTTTCTTT

V: TRBV18
J: TRBJ1-4
size: .
D: .
CDR3: CASSPLTGDQEKLFF
DNA: TGTGCCAGCTCACCACTGACAGGAGATCAGGAAAAACTGTTTTTT

V: TRBV28
J: TRBJ1-5
size: .
D: .
CDR3: CASSFGQGHQPQHF
DNA: TGTGCCAGCAGTTTTGGGCAGGGTCATCAGCCCCAGCATTTT

V: TRBV28
J: TRBJ2-7
size: .
D: TRBD1
CDR3: CASSFRQGEYF
DNA: TGTGCCAGCAGTTTTCGACAGGGGGAGTACTTC

V: TRBV10-3
J: TRBJ1-2
size: .
D: .
CDR3: CAISNSGEANYGYTF
DNA: TGTGCCATCAGTAATTCAGGGGAGGCTAACTATGGCTACACCTTC

V: TRBV29-1
J: TRBJ1-1
size: once
D: TRBD1
CDR3: CSSPTGVGTEAFF
DNA: TGCAGCTCCCCGACAGGGGTGGGCACTGAAGCTTTCTTT

V: TRBV7-8
J: TRBJ2-3
size: few
D: .
CDR3: CASSREGEGRDTQYF
DNA: TGTGCCAGCAGCCGAGAGGGGGAGGGACGCGATACGCAGTATTTT

V: TRBV27
J: TRBJ1-4
size: few
D: TRBD1
CDR3: CASSPLTGGDEKLFF
DNA: TGTGCCAGCAGTCCCTTGACAGGGGGGGACGAAAAACTGTTTTTT

V: TRBV27
J: TRBJ2-1
size: .
D: .
CDR3: CASSPITGAYNEQFF
DNA: TGTGCCAGCAGCCCCATAACGGGAGCTTACAATGAGCAGTTCTTC

V: TRBV28
J: TRBJ1-1
size: .
D: TRBD1
CDR3: CASRPPSGGGTEAFF
DNA: TGTGCCAGCAGACCTCCCTCAGGGGGTGGCACTGAAGCTTTCTTT

V: TRBV9
J: TRBJ2-7
size: many
D: TRBD2
CDR3: CASSAQAGAYEQYF
DNA: TGTGCCAGCAGCGCCCAGGCGGGGGCCTACGAGCAGTACTTC

V: TRBV7-3
J: TRBJ1-2
size: once
D: TRBD1
CDR3: CASSLSQGVDYTF
DNA: TGTGCCAGCAGCTTAAGCCAGGGGGTGGACTACACCTTC